This entry is about one T cell receptor beta chain. As yet, its antigen is unknown. Measured with immunoSEQ multiplex PCR; TCRdb has only the in-frame clones, and not every one. Here the sample spans some 40,000 clones, 90% to 95% being singletons. Germline CDR1 reads SGHAT; CDR2 reads FQDESV (reference sequence). The CDR3 is made up of 17 amino acids. The V gene end was trimmed by 5 bases and the J gene end by 4 bases; junction bases not matched to a gene: 14. The sample belongs to a study of cytomegalovirus exposure and HLA in healthy donors. Broader study findings: Reportedly, cytomegalovirus status was diagnosed with high sensitivity and specificity. Testing in vitro showed a few CMV-associated chains specific for CMV antigens. TCR beta chains numbering more than 150 were designated cytomegalovirus-associated. In the 95 to 150 validation repertoires, approximately 93% of cluster scores exceeded 0, per a later analysis.

The source of this sequence is a man younger than 35 in good health and CMV-seronegative. Sequenced material: PBMCs. The genes are TRBV11-1 and TRBJ2-5; TRBD2 matches 9 bases. The CDR3 reads CASSPLAGKGAGETQYF. The CDR3, as DNA: TGTGCCAGCAGCCCCCTAGCGGGAAAAGGCGCCGGAGAGACCCAGTACTTC.